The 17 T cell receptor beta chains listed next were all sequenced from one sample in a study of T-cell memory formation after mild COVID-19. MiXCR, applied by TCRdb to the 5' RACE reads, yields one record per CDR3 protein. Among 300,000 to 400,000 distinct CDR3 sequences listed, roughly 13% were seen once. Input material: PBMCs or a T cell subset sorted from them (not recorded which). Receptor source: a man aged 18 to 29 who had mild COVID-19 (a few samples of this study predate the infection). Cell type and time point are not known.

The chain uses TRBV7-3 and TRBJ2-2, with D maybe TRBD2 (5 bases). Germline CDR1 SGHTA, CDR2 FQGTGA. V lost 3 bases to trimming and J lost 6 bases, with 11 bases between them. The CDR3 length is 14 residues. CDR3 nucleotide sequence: TGTGCCAGCAGCTTCGAGGGTTTGTCCGGGGAGCTGTTTTTT. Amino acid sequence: CASSFEGLSGELFF.

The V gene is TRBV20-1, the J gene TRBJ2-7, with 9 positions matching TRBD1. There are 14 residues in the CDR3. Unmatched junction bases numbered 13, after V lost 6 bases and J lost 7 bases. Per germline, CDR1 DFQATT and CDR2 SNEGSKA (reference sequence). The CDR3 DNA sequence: TGCAGTGCGACGACGCCGGGACAGGGCGGAGAGCAGTACTTC. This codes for CSATTPGQGGEQYF.

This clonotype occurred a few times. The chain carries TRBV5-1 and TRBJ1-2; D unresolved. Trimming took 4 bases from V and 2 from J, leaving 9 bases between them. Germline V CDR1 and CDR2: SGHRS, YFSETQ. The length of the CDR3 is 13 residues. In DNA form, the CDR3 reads TGCGCCAGCAGCGCTACAGAGAACTATGGCTACACCTTC. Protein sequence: CASSATENYGYTF.

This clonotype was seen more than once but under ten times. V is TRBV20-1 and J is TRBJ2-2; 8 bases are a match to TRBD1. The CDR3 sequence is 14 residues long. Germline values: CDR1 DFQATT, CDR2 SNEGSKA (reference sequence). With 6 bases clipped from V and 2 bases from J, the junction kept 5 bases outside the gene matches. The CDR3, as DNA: TGCAGTGCCAGGACAGGGAGTAACACCGGGGAGCTGTTTTTT. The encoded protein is CSARTGSNTGELFF.

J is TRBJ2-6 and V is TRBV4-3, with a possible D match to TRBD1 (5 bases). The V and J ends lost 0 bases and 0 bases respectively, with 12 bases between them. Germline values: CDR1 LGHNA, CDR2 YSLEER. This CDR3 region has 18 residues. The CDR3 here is CASSQDRAGSSGANVLTF. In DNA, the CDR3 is TGCGCCAGCAGCCAAGATCGTGCAGGGTCCTCTGGGGCCAACGTCCTGACTTTC.

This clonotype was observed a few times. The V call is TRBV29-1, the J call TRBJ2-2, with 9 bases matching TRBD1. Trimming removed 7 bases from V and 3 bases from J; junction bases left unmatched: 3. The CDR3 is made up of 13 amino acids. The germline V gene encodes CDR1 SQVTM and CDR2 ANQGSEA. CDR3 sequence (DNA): TGCAGCGCCGACAGGGGGGACACCGGGGAGCTGTTTTTT. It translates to CSADRGDTGELFF.

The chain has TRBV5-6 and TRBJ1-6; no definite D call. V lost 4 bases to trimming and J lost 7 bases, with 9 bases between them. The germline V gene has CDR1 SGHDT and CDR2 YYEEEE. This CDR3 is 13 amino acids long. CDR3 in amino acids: CASSNRGNSPLHF. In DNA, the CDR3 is TGTGCCAGCAGCAACCGCGGGAATTCACCCCTCCACTTT. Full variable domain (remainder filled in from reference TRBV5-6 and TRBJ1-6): DAGVTQSPTHLIKTRGQQVTLRCSPKSGHDTVSWYQQALGQGPQFIFQYYEEEERQRGNFPDRFSGHQFPNYSSELNVNALLLGDSALYLCASSNRGNSPLHFGNGTRLTVT.

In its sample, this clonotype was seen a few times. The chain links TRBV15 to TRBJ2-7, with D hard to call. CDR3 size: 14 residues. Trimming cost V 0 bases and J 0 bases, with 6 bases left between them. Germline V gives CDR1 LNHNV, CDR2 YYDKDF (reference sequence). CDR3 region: CATSRDKGSYEQYV. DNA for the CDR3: TGTGCCACCAGCAGAGATAAGGGCTCCTACGAGCAGTACGTC.

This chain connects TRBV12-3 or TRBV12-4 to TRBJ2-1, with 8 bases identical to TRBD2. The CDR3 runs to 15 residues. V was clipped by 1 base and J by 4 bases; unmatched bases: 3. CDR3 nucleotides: TGTGCCAGCAGTTTAGGGGCGGGGGGATACAATGAGCAGTTCTTC. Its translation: CASSLGAGGYNEQFF.

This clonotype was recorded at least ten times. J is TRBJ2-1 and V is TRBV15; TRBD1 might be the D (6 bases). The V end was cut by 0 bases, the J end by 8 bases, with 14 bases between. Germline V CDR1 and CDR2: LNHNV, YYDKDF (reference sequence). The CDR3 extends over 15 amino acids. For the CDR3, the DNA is TGTGCCACCAGCAGAGAAAGACAGGAGATAGATGAGCAGTTCTTC. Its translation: CATSRERQEIDEQFF.

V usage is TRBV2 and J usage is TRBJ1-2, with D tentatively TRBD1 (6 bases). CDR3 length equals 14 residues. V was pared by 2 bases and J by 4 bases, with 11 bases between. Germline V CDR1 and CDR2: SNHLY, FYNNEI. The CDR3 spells CASSESQGPYGYTF. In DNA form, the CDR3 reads TGTGCCAGCAGTGAATCGCAGGGGCCCTATGGCTACACCTTC.

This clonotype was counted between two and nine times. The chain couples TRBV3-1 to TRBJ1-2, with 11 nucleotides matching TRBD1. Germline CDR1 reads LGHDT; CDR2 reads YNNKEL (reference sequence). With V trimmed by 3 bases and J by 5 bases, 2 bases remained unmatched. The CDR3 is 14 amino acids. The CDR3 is CASSHRDRGYGYTF. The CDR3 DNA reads TGTGCCAGCAGCCACCGGGACAGGGGGTATGGCTACACCTTC.

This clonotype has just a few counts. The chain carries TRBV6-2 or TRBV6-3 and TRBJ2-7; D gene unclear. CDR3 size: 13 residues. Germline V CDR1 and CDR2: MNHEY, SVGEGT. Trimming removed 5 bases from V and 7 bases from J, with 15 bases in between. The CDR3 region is CASSLNDGREQYF. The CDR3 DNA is TGTGCCAGCAGTCTCAACGACGGAAGGGAGCAGTACTTC.

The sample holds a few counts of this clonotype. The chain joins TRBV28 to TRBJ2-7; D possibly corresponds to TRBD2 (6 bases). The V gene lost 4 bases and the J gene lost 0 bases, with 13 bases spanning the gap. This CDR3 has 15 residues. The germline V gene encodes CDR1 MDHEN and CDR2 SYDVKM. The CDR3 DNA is TGTGCCAGCAGTTCGGGACTGGAAAGCTCCTACGAGCAGTACGTC. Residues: CASSSGLESSYEQYV.

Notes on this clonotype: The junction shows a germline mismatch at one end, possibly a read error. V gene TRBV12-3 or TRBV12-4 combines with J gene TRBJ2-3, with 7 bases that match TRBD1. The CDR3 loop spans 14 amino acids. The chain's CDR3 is CASRGDSLGDKQYF. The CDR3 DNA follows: TGTGCCAGCAGGGGGGACAGTCTGGGAGATAAGCAGTATTTT.

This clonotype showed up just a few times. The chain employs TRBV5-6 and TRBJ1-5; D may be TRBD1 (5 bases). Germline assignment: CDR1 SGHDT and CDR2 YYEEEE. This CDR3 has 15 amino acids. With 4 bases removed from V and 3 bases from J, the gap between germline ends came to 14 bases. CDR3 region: CASSSLGAVNQPQHF. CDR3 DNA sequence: TGTGCCAGCAGCAGCCTAGGGGCCGTCAATCAGCCCCAGCATTTT.

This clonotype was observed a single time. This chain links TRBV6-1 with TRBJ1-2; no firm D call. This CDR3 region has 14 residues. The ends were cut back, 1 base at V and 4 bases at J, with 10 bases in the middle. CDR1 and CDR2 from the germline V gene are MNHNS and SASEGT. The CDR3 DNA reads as TGTGCCAGCAGTGAAGACGACACCTCCTATGGCTACACCTTC. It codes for CASSEDDTSYGYTF.